This T cell receptor beta chain was sequenced in a study of blood T cell repertoires in COVID-19. Study in general: The cDNA or gDNA used as material had been derived from T cells, B-cell-depleted T cells, or PBMCs.

V was pared by 2 bases and J by 5 bases, with 12 bases between. Germline V gene lookup returns CDR1 MNHEY and CDR2 SMNVEV (reference sequence). The CDR3 contains 14 residues. Methods used by the authors: Cell counts per sample came from amplifying reference gene primers. Sequencing used immunoSEQ multiplex PCR; TCRdb keeps in-frame clones, though not all of them. That table supplies the V and J calls and clone size; D and trimming were determined from the DNA. The sample comprises some 80,000 clones, around 81% of which are singletons, and around 15% rests with the top ten. This chain connects TRBV27 to TRBJ1-1, with D possibly being TRBD1 (5 bases). This TCR was recovered from a human donor in a cohort sampled during active COVID-19. The sequenced sample was peripheral blood. Written as DNA, the CDR3 is TGTGCCAGCAGTTTACAGGCGGGGGAGACTGAAGCTTTCTTT. Protein sequence: CASSLQAGETEAFF.